The rows below give T cell receptor beta chains drawn from one sample of a study of blood T cells in healthy people across ages. Using its own MiXCR run on the 5' RACE reads, TCRdb lists one record per CDR3 protein. The data contain over 1,500,000 distinct CDR3 sequences, around 42% of them seen just once; the ten biggest clones take up roughly 23%. Sequenced: blood. The receptors originated from a human donor in good health. The CDR3 runs from the conserved cysteine through the conserved F or W. The order of the fields is clone size, J gene, D gene, V gene, CDR3 length, CDR3 protein, CDR3 DNA. A D gene is named only where the DNA matches it firmly. Clone size is given for some rows only: seen once, a few or many times, or a class if the clone is expanded.

-,TRBJ1-2,-,TRBV11-2,12,CASSPPLSGYTF,TGTGCCAGCAGCCCCCCTTTAAGTGGCTACACCTTC
many,TRBJ1-2,-,TRBV29-1,12,CSVDGINYGYTF,TGCAGCGTTGACGGCATTAACTATGGCTACACCTTC
-,TRBJ2-1,TRBD2,TRBV5-1,15,CASSRGLAGSDEQFF,TGCGCCAGCAGCCGAGGACTAGCGGGGAGCGATGAGCAGTTCTTC
-,TRBJ2-5,-,TRBV4-3,16,CASSQDLRGAGETQYF,TGCGCCAGCAGCCAAGATTTGAGGGGGGCCGGGGAGACCCAGTACTTC
many,TRBJ2-5,TRBD2,TRBV6-2/TRBV6-3,14,CASSSLAGEETQYF,TGTGCCAGCAGTTCACTAGCGGGGGAAGAGACCCAGTACTTC
-,TRBJ1-4,-,TRBV10-3,12,CAISGGNEKLFF,TGTGCCATCAGTGGGGGTAATGAAAAACTGTTTTTT
few,TRBJ1-5,-,TRBV7-8,13,CASTEYSGGPQHF,TGTGCCAGCACAGAATACTCAGGCGGGCCCCAGCATTTT
few,TRBJ1-5,TRBD1,TRBV4-1,14,CASSPGQADQPQHF,TGCGCCAGCAGCCCGGGACAGGCAGATCAGCCCCAGCATTTT
once,TRBJ1-4,-,TRBV5-5,14,CASSPRGADEKLFF,TGTGCCAGCAGCCCCAGAGGGGCGGATGAAAAACTGTTTTTT
-,TRBJ2-7,-,TRBV7-8,14,CASSLEEVTGEQYF,TGTGCCAGCAGCTTAGAGGAGGTAACGGGCGAGCAGTACTTC
-,TRBJ2-7,TRBD2,TRBV3-1,15,CAGSQGLAGSYEQYF,TGTGCCGGCAGCCAAGGGTTAGCGGGGTCCTACGAGCAGTACTTC
-,TRBJ1-5,TRBD1,TRBV7-2,15,CASSLETGGFGPQHF,TGTGCCAGCAGCTTAGAGACAGGGGGCTTTGGGCCCCAGCATTTT
-,TRBJ1-1,-,TRBV7-2,14,CASSLGRTNTEAFF,TGTGCCAGCAGCTTGGGACGGACGAACACTGAAGCTTTCTTT
few,TRBJ2-4,-,TRBV5-6,12,CASSSGENIQYF,TGTGCCAGCAGCTCCGGAGAAAACATTCAGTACTTC
-,TRBJ2-3,-,TRBV20-1,14,CSASPGGTGDTQYF,TGCAGTGCTAGCCCCGGGGGGACAGGAGATACGCAGTATTTT
-,TRBJ2-1,-,TRBV29-1,12,CSVVGGANEQFF,TGCAGCGTTGTAGGGGGGGCCAATGAGCAGTTCTTC
-,TRBJ2-7,TRBD2,TRBV7-3,15,CASSLSAGAAGEQYF,TGTGCCAGCAGCTTATCAGCGGGAGCGGCCGGCGAGCAGTACTTC
-,TRBJ1-2,-,TRBV15,13,CATSRERIYGYTF,TGTGCCACCAGCAGAGAACGGATCTATGGCTACACCTTC
few,TRBJ2-7,-,TRBV25-1,12,CASSEWGVKQYF,TGTGCCAGCAGTGAATGGGGGGTTAAGCAGTACTTC
few,TRBJ2-1,-,TRBV29-1,14,CSVGTPPGYNEQFF,TGCAGCGTTGGGACTCCCCCCGGATACAATGAGCAGTTCTTC
-,TRBJ2-7,-,TRBV4-1,15,CASSQDPGTTYEQYF,TGCGCCAGCAGCCAAGATCCAGGGACGACCTACGAGCAGTACTTC
few,TRBJ2-7,TRBD2,TRBV6-2/TRBV6-3,17,CASSYVGTSGSSYEQYF,TGTGCCAGCAGTTACGTCGGGACTAGCGGAAGCTCCTACGAGCAGTACTTC
few,TRBJ2-1,-,TRBV7-9,15,CASSLFAGPNNEQFF,TGTGCCAGCAGCTTATTCGCGGGGCCAAACAATGAGCAGTTCTTC
few,TRBJ2-4,-,TRBV12-3/TRBV12-4,16,CASSPPGRLAKNIQYF,TGTGCCAGCAGTCCCCCGGGGCGGCTAGCCAAAAACATTCAGTACTTC
few,TRBJ1-2,TRBD1,TRBV20-1,12,CSAKGQGLRYTF,TGCAGTGCTAAAGGACAGGGTTTGCGCTACACCTTC
few,TRBJ2-3,TRBD1,TRBV11-1,21,CASSLAPGQSPKKSDTDTQYF,TGTGCCAGCAGCCTAGCTCCGGGACAGTCCCCGAAAAAGTCAGACACAGATACGCAGTATTTT
-,TRBJ2-1,-,TRBV5-5,15,CASSLVLMGHDEQFF,TGTGCCAGCAGCTTGGTACTCATGGGACACGATGAGCAGTTCTTC
few,TRBJ1-6,-,TRBV6-5,14,CASSNRAANSPLHF,TGTGCCAGCAGCAACCGGGCAGCTAATTCACCCCTCCACTTT
-,TRBJ2-3,TRBD2,TRBV5-1,17,CASSLGLAELLGDSEYF,TGCGCCAGCAGCTTGGGACTAGCGGAACTTCTCGGAGATTCTGAGTATTTT
once,TRBJ1-1,TRBD1,TRBV29-1,14,CSVELTGAGTEAFF,TGCAGCGTTGAGCTAACAGGGGCAGGCACTGAAGCTTTCTTT
-,TRBJ2-3,-,TRBV24-1,14,CATSTTTVGWTQYF,TGTGCCACCAGTACCACTACGGTGGGGTGGACGCAGTATTTT
few,TRBJ2-5,-,TRBV29-1,11,CSKGVGETQYF,TGCAGTAAGGGTGTGGGAGAGACCCAGTACTTC
-,TRBJ1-1,-,TRBV12-3/TRBV12-4,14,CASSFKAENTEAFF,TGTGCCAGCAGTTTTAAGGCGGAGAACACTGAAGCTTTCTTT
many,TRBJ1-2,-,TRBV12-3/TRBV12-4,14,CASSLDLYGYGYTF,TGTGCCAGCAGTTTAGACCTTTATGGCTATGGCTACACCTTC
-,TRBJ2-7,-,TRBV7-2,14,CASSPDRSTYEQYF,TGTGCCAGCAGCCCCGACAGGAGTACCTACGAGCAGTACTTC
few,TRBJ2-7,-,TRBV20-1,13,CSARQLEAYEQYF,TGCAGTGCTAGACAACTAGAGGCCTACGAGCAGTACTTC
-,TRBJ2-5,-,TRBV7-2,13,CASSPRDRETQYF,TGTGCCAGCAGCCCCCGGGACCGGGAGACCCAGTACTTC
-,TRBJ1-2,-,TRBV18,14,CASSPQQISYGYTF,TGTGCCAGCTCACCACAGCAGATTTCCTATGGCTACACCTTC
-,TRBJ2-7,-,TRBV25-1,14,CASSLEVSQDRQYF,TGTGCCAGCAGTCTTGAAGTCTCTCAGGACAGGCAGTACTTC
few,TRBJ2-5,-,TRBV20-1,14,CSAPNAGRQETQYF,TGCAGTGCCCCCAATGCGGGACGCCAAGAGACCCAGTACTTC
-,TRBJ1-5,TRBD1,TRBV12-3/TRBV12-4,15,CASRKTGDFNQPQHF,TGTGCCAGCAGGAAGACAGGGGACTTCAATCAGCCCCAGCATTTT
-,TRBJ1-5,TRBD1,TRBV7-2,15,CASSSPDRAGQPQHF,TGTGCCAGCAGCTCCCCAGACAGGGCGGGACAGCCCCAGCATTTT
once,TRBJ2-6,-,TRBV29-1,14,CGVVESAGANVLTF,TGCGGCGTTGTGGAATCGGCTGGGGCCAACGTCCTGACTTTC
few,TRBJ2-5,-,TRBV18,14,CASSPVEGAETQYF,TGTGCCAGCTCACCGGTGGAGGGGGCGGAGACCCAGTACTTC
-,TRBJ1-3,-,TRBV14,18,CASSQDVAGKWRGNTIYF,TGTGCCAGCAGCCAAGATGTGGCCGGGAAATGGAGGGGAAACACCATATATTTT
-,TRBJ1-6,TRBD1,TRBV7-6,15,CASSSGQGLNSPLHF,TGTGCCAGCAGCTCAGGACAGGGACTTAATTCACCCCTCCACTTT
many,TRBJ2-7,-,TRBV7-2,16,CASSPSGHLSSYEQYF,TGTGCCAGCAGCCCTTCGGGACACCTCAGCTCCTACGAGCAGTACTTC
-,TRBJ1-2,-,TRBV24-1,14,CATSDGGANYGYTF,TGTGCCACCAGTGACGGAGGAGCTAACTATGGCTACACCTTC
many,TRBJ2-7,TRBD2,TRBV29-1,14,CSVDSGGGSYEQYF,TGCAGCGTTGATTCGGGAGGTGGTTCCTACGAGCAGTACTTC